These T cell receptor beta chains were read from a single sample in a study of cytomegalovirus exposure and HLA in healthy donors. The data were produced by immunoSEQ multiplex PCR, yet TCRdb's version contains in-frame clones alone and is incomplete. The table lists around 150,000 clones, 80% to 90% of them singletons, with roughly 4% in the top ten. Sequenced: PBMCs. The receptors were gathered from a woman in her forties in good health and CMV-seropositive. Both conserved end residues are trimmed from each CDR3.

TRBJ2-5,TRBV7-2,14,ASSPLAGGRGGTQY
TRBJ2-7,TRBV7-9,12,ASSSQGPSYEQY
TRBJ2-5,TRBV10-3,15,AISAGSGTPEGETQY
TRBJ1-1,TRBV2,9,ASIRTGEAF
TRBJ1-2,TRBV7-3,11,ASSQGQGVGYT
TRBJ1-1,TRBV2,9,ATLGQGEAF
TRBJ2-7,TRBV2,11,ASSGLAGDGQY
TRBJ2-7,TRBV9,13,ASSVGLAGPYEQY
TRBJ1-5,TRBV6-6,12,ASSYSSSHQPQH
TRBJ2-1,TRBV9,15,ASSVGLAGLPLNEQF
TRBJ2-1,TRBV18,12,ASSRLAGEGEQF
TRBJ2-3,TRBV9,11,ASSPHLSDTQY
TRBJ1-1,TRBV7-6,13,ASSPEAGVNTEAF
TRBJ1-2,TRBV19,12,ASSMSLPTYGYT
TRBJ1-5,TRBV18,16,ASSLQTQGMVSNQPQH
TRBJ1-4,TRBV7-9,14,ASSDTKKGTAEKLF
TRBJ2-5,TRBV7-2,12,ASSSRLDQETQY
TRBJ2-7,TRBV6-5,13,ASSEQGAMPWEQY
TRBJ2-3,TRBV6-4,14,ASSDNGGAGTDTQY
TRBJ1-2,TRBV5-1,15,ASSKGTGMLGGYGYT
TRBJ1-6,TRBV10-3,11,AIQQGKGSPLH
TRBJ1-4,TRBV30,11,AWIGTGGRKLF
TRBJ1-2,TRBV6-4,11,ASSRTGVGGYT
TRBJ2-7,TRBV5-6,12,ASSIPGVPYEQY
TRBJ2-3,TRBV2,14,ASSRTSRRSTDTQY
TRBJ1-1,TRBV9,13,ASSVAPGTNTEAF
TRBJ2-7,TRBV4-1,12,ASSSLGKGYEQY
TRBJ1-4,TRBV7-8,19,ASSFDTVRDVTPATNEKLF